This passage covers 17 T cell receptor beta chains from one sample sequenced in a study of vaccination effects on CD4 cells after COVID-19. Their cognate antigens are unknown. Ahead of sequencing, the ViraFEST assay grew antigen-specific CD4+ T cells using viral peptide pools. It was after around 10 days of culture that CD4+ T cells were isolated. Everyone in the study got two shots of either the BNT162b2 or mRNA-1273 vaccine. TCRdb keeps only in-frame clones here, not all; method: immunoSEQ multiplex PCR. The data hold some 15,000 clones, with around 76% observed a single time. This specimen was CD4+ T cells from PBMCs cultured with HCoV-NL63 spike peptides, taken after COVID-19 vaccination. All receptors come from a human donor who received a COVID-19 vaccine.

The chain couples TRBV6-5 to TRBJ2-7, with D maybe TRBD1 (6 bases). The CDR3 length is 16 residues. Germline-derived CDR1 and CDR2 are MNHEY and SVGAGI. The germline V and J ends were trimmed by 0 bases and 3 bases, with 15 bases remaining between them. The CDR3 sequence is CASSYSGQGSRYEQYF. CDR3 in DNA: TGTGCCAGCAGTTACTCAGGGCAGGGGAGTCGCTACGAGCAGTACTTC.

The chain carries TRBV29-1 and TRBJ2-1; the D is unclear. The germline gives CDR1 SQVTM, CDR2 ANQGSEA. Trimming took 0 bases from V and 8 from J, leaving 8 bases between them. This CDR3 spans 12 amino acids. The CDR3 spells CSVEEPWDEQFF. The CDR3 DNA reads TGCAGCGTTGAAGAGCCGTGGGATGAGCAGTTCTTC.

V usage is TRBV6-2 or TRBV6-3 and J usage is TRBJ2-1; 12 bases line up with TRBD2. V gave up 4 bases and J gave up 2 bases; unmatched junction bases: 3. The CDR3 runs to 16 residues. Germline assignment: CDR1 MNHEY and CDR2 SVGEGT. Here the CDR3 reads CASSSRLAGAYNEQFF. CDR3 bases: TGTGCCAGCAGTTCCAGACTAGCGGGGGCCTACAATGAGCAGTTCTTC.

V is TRBV9 and J is TRBJ1-2, with TRBD1 identical over 8 bases. V was clipped by 2 bases and J by 6 bases; unmatched bases: 3. CDR1 is SGDLS, CDR2 YYNGEE, per germline. The CDR3 consists of 13 residues. Here the CDR3 reads CASSVDRGDGYTF. Here the CDR3 DNA reads TGTGCCAGCAGCGTCGACAGGGGCGATGGCTACACCTTC.

This clone rates as medium-sized. This chain connects TRBV18 to TRBJ1-5; D is possibly TRBD1 (5 bases). This CDR3 region has 14 residues. Trimming cost V 3 bases and J 6 bases, with 12 bases left between them. Germline V gene data show CDR1 as KGHSH and CDR2 as LQKENI. In nucleotides, the CDR3 is TGTGCCAGCTCACCGCCAGGCGGGGGTCAGCCCCAGCATTTT. Translated, it gives CASSPPGGGQPQHF.

This clone was seen a handful of times. V usage is TRBV19 and J usage is TRBJ2-2; a weak D match, TRBD2 (6 bases). CDR1 and CDR2 from the germline V gene are LNHDA and SQIVND (reference sequence). Trimming left V 7 bases short and J 5 bases short, with 20 bases between. CDR3 length equals 16 residues. The CDR3 bases are TGTGCCAGTACACGACGGGGGATCCTCAGAACCGGGGAGCTGTTTTTT. It codes for CASTRRGILRTGELFF.

V is TRBV10-3 and J is TRBJ2-7, with TRBD2 matching 8 bases. V lost 7 bases to trimming and J lost 2 bases; unmatched junction nucleotides: 13. The germline V gene has CDR1 ENHRY and CDR2 SYGVKD. The CDR3 extends over 16 amino acids. The CDR3 reads CAITPSTGRAAYEQYF. CDR3 DNA sequence: TGTGCCATCACTCCTTCTACCGGGAGGGCCGCCTACGAGCAGTACTTC.

This clone was seen just once. The chain employs TRBV19 and TRBJ1-2; 9 bases are shared with TRBD1. J lost 5 bases, V lost 3 bases, and 16 bases had no gene match. Germline V gives CDR1 LNHDA, CDR2 SQIVND (reference sequence). The CDR3 totals 18 residues. CDR3 nucleotide sequence: TGTGCCAGTAGTATCTCAGGAAATACAGGGGGCGCATCTTATGGCTACACCTTC. It is translated as CASSISGNTGGASYGYTF.

J is TRBJ2-3 and V is TRBV18; D is possibly TRBD2 (5 bases). This CDR3 is 16 amino acids long. The V end lost 3 bases, the J end lost 6 bases, and 19 bases lay between the germline ends. Germline-derived CDR1 and CDR2 are KGHSH and LQKENI. The CDR3 nucleotides read TGTGCCAGCTCACCCCTCGGACTCCCCTCCGTGGATACGCAGTATTTT. It encodes CASSPLGLPSVDTQYF.

The CDR3 sequence: CASRRGTSGRASSYEQYF. The CDR3 bases are TGTGCAAGTCGCCGTGGGACTAGCGGGAGGGCCTCATCCTACGAGCAGTACTTC. The rearrangement uses TRBV12-2 and TRBJ2-7; the table's D call of TRBD2 was not tested on the DNA. TRBV12-2 is a documented pseudogene. This CDR3 region has 18 residues.

This clone has a single count. V and J are TRBV18 and TRBJ2-2; no clear D gene. CDR1 and CDR2 from the germline V gene are KGHSH and LQKENI. Trimming cost V 2 bases and J 6 bases, with 19 bases left between them. CDR3 length equals 17 residues. CDR3 residues: CASSPNRHQSIPGELFF. Here the CDR3 DNA reads TGTGCCAGCTCACCAAACAGACACCAGTCTATTCCCGGGGAGCTGTTTTTT.

The CDR3 sequence is CASSEPRQPNPYEQYF. The CDR3 DNA sequence: TGTGCCAGCAGTGAACCCAGACAGCCTAACCCCTACGAGCAGTACTTC. This rearrangement joins TRBV2 to TRBJ2-7; weak D call: TRBD1 (5 bases). The V gene lost 2 bases and the J gene lost 2 bases, with 16 bases spanning the gap. The CDR3 sequence is 16 residues long. The germline gives CDR1 SNHLY, CDR2 FYNNEI.

V and J are TRBV2 and TRBJ1-2; 7 bases align to TRBD1. The V segment lost 6 bases and the J segment 8 bases; nucleotides outside the gene matches: 9. This CDR3 is built from 13 residues. Looked up from germline, CDR1 is SNHLY and CDR2 is FYNNEI. In DNA, the CDR3 is TGTGCCAGCAGCGCACGACAGGGCGGGGGCTACACCTTC. Its protein product is CASSARQGGGYTF. Full variable domain (outside the CDR3, taken from reference TRBV2 and TRBJ1-2): EPEVTQTPSHQVTQMGQEVILRCVPISNHLYFYWYRQILGQKVEFLVSFYNNEISEKSEIFDDQFSVERPDGSNFTLKIRSTKLEDSAMYFCASSARQGGGYTFGSGTRLTVV.

The chain carries TRBV20-1 and TRBJ1-1, with D possibly matching TRBD1 (5 bases). Germline V lookup: CDR1 DFQATT, CDR2 SNEGSKA (reference sequence). The CDR3 is made up of 10 amino acids. V lost 3 bases and J lost 8, with 7 bases in between. CDR3 protein: CSASYREAFF. For the CDR3, the DNA is TGCAGTGCTAGTTACAGGGAAGCTTTCTTT.

This chain links TRBV5-1 with TRBJ2-7; D is undetermined. V was trimmed by 5 bases and J by 3 bases, leaving 12 bases between them. The CDR3 is 13 residues long. The germline V gene encodes CDR1 SGHRS and CDR2 YFSETQ. The CDR3 DNA is TGCGCCAGCAGGACCGGGTCAGACTACGAGCAGTACTTC. Its translation is CASRTGSDYEQYF.

The chain uses TRBV30 and TRBJ2-1, with D possibly being TRBD1 or TRBD2 (5 bases each). In germline, CDR1 is GTSNPN, CDR2 SVGIG (reference sequence). The CDR3 covers 15 residues. With 0 bases removed from V and 3 bases from J, the gap between germline ends came to 12 bases. The CDR3 is CAWSVAGTRYNEQFF. The CDR3 coding sequence is TGTGCCTGGAGTGTAGCAGGGACCCGCTACAATGAGCAGTTCTTC.

The chain combines TRBV30 with TRBJ2-7, with unresolved D. Trimming took off 4 bases at V and 3 bases at J, with 10 bases between the two ends. The CDR3 has 12 residues. CDR1 is GTSNPN and CDR2 is SVGIG in the germline V gene (reference sequence). For the CDR3, the DNA is TGTGCCTGGACCATAAACAGCTACGAGCAGTACTTC. Protein sequence: CAWTINSYEQYF.